The 9 T cell receptor beta chains in this list originate from one sample, sequenced in a study of CD8 T cells in ankylosing spondylitis. MiXCR, run by TCRdb on the 5' RACE reads, gives a single entry per CDR3 protein. This sample has 350,000 or so distinct CDR3 sequences, with roughly 14% found just once. The specimen was blood, either unsorted or a sorted T cell fraction (not recorded which). These TCRs come from a male donor with ankylosing spondylitis or in good health (not recorded which).

This clonotype was seen at least ten times. This chain joins TRBV12-3 or TRBV12-4 and TRBJ2-3, with TRBD2 matching over 10 bases. The CDR3 totals 16 residues. V shed 2 bases, J shed 1 base, and the junction held 3 bases outside the gene matches. The CDR3 protein is CASSLSLAGGTDTQYF. CDR3 DNA sequence: TGTGCCAGCAGTTTATCGCTAGCGGGAGGCACAGATACGCAGTATTTT.

The gene calls are TRBV24-1 and TRBJ2-5; no reliable D call. The V gene lost 2 bases and the J gene lost 7 bases, with 16 bases spanning the gap. Germline CDR1 reads KGHDR; CDR2 reads SFDVKD. The CDR3 runs 15 residues. Here the CDR3 DNA reads TGTGCCACCAGTGATTCATGGGCCTCAAGTGGGACCCAGTACTTC. This translates into CATSDSWASSGTQYF.

This clonotype has a single count. The chain employs TRBV11-2 and TRBJ2-1; 7 nucleotides agree with TRBD2. J was trimmed by 2 bases and V by 5 bases; bases with no gene match: 9. The germline gives CDR1 SGHAT, CDR2 FQNNGV. This CDR3 has 16 residues. The CDR3 loop is CASSPWGGDAYNEQFF. The CDR3 DNA sequence: TGTGCCAGCAGCCCATGGGGGGGGGACGCCTACAATGAGCAGTTCTTC. The full variable domain, in which reference TRBV11-2 and TRBJ2-1 provide the parts outside the CDR3, is EAGVAQSPRYKIIEKRQSVAFWCNPISGHATLYWYQQILGQGPKLLIQFQNNGVVDDSQLPKDRFSAERLKGVDSTLKIQPAKLEDSAVYLCASSPWGGDAYNEQFFGPGTRLTVL.

This chain joins TRBV6-6 and TRBJ2-2; D ambiguous. This CDR3 spans 11 amino acids. Trimming stripped 8 bases from V and 7 bases from J, with 8 bases between. CDR1 MNHNY and CDR2 SVGAGI come from the germline V gene (reference sequence). The DNA of the CDR3 is TGTGCCAGCTCTGAAATCGGGGAGCTGTTTTTT. This translates into CASSEIGELFF.

This clonotype was counted between two and nine times. The CDR3 DNA follows: TGTGCCAGCGGAGGGGGGGGAGTAGATGGGACCCAGTACTTC. This sequence encodes CASGGGGVDGTQYF. V usage is TRBV9 and J usage is TRBJ2-5; weak D call: TRBD2 (7 bases). From germline, CDR1 is SGDLS and CDR2 YYNGEE. The CDR3 extends over 14 amino acids. Trimming shortened V by 7 bases and J by 7 bases, and 20 bases separated the two germline ends.

This clonotype was recorded a few times. The chain employs TRBV5-1 and TRBJ2-2, with 12 bases matching TRBD1. The V segment lost 4 bases and the J segment 2 bases; nucleotides outside the gene matches: 9. The V gene's germline CDR1 is SGHRS and CDR2 YFSETQ. This CDR3 spans 18 amino acids. The CDR3 coding sequence is TGCGCCAGCAGCAGCTCGGGACAGGGGGCGCGAAACACCGGGGAGCTGTTTTTT. Translated: CASSSSGQGARNTGELFF.

V is TRBV3-1 and J is TRBJ2-3; TRBD2 matches at 8 bases. V shed 10 bases, J shed 0 bases, and the junction held 15 bases outside the gene matches. Germline V gene lookup returns CDR1 LGHDT and CDR2 YNNKEL (reference sequence). CDR3 length: 17 amino acids. In DNA, the CDR3 is TGTGCCACCACCCAAGATAGGCGGGGGGTGAGCACAGATACGCAGTATTTT. Protein sequence: CATTQDRRGVSTDTQYF.

The chain employs TRBV7-8 and TRBJ2-7, with D tentatively TRBD1 or TRBD2 (5 bases each). Germline V lookup: CDR1 SGHVS, CDR2 FQNEAQ. The V and J ends lost 5 bases and 2 bases respectively, with 10 bases between them. CDR3 length: 13 residues. The CDR3 spells CASSPRDPYEQYF. CDR3 nucleotide sequence: TGTGCCAGCAGCCCACGGGACCCCTACGAGCAGTACTTC.

The rearrangement uses TRBV4-1 and TRBJ1-2; 9 bases align to TRBD1. Per germline, CDR1 MGHRA and CDR2 YSYEKL. Trimming removed 8 bases from V and 4 bases from J; junction bases left unmatched: 8. The CDR3 has 14 amino acids. This CDR3 reads CASRSGTGSYGYTF. The CDR3 DNA is TGCGCCAGCCGGTCCGGGACAGGGTCCTATGGCTACACCTTC.